These T cell receptor beta chains were read from a single sample in a study of metastatic and nonmetastatic thyroid tumors. TCRdb reassembled clones from the PCR reads with MiXCR. The table lists more than 15,000 clones, approximately 17% of them singletons, with 15% to 20% in the top ten. Sequencing was carried out using blood. These TCRs come from a male donor with papillary thyroid cancer or a benign thyroid nodule (not recorded which). Some clones in this sample may be carry-over from other donors' samples. The CDR3 runs from the conserved cysteine through the conserved F or W. The D gene is left open where the match is weak. A row's size may be missing; if present it is once, few, many or a size class.

J gene: TRBJ1-5; clone size: medium-sized; V gene: TRBV20-1; D gene: TRBD1; CDR3 DNA: TGCAGTGCCCTCCAGACAGGGGCTAATCAGCCCCAGCATTTT; CDR3 protein: CSALQTGANQPQHF
J gene: TRBJ2-7; clone size: medium-sized; V gene: TRBV7-2; D gene: TRBD2; CDR3 DNA: TGTGCCAGCAGACCGATTCCGGGACTAGCGGGAGTGTACGAGCAGTACTTC; CDR3 protein: CASRPIPGLAGVYEQYF
J gene: TRBJ1-2; clone size: many; V gene: TRBV5-5; D gene: NA; CDR3 DNA: TGTGCCAGCAGCTTGGCCGAGACAGTGCCTTGGGGCTACACCTTC; CDR3 protein: CASSLAETVPWGYTF
J gene: TRBJ1-1; clone size: large; V gene: TRBV19; D gene: NA; CDR3 DNA: TGTGCCAGTAGTATATCTCACGAGAACACTGAAGCTTTCTTT; CDR3 protein: CASSISHENTEAFF
J gene: TRBJ2-1; clone size: many; V gene: TRBV3-1; D gene: NA; CDR3 DNA: TGTGCCAGCAGCCAAGATGTCGACCCGAATGAGCAGTTCTTC; CDR3 protein: CASSQDVDPNEQFF
J gene: TRBJ2-1; clone size: many; V gene: TRBV5-5; D gene: NA; CDR3 DNA: TGTGCCAGCAGCTTGGGGACGGGCCACGGCAATGAGCAGTTCTTC; CDR3 protein: CASSLGTGHGNEQFF
J gene: TRBJ2-7; clone size: few; V gene: TRBV15; D gene: TRBD2; CDR3 DNA: TGTGCCACCAGCAATACGGGAGGCTGTTCCTACGAGCAGTACTTC; CDR3 protein: CATSNTGGCSYEQYF
J gene: TRBJ2-1; clone size: many; V gene: TRBV12-3/TRBV12-4; D gene: NA; CDR3 DNA: TGTGCCAGCACAAGGGCGGCGGGGTACAATGAGCAGTTCTTC; CDR3 protein: CASTRAAGYNEQFF
J gene: TRBJ2-7; clone size: many; V gene: TRBV10-2; D gene: TRBD1; CDR3 DNA: TGCGCCAGCAGTGAGTCACAGGTCAGGGGGCTCTACGAGCAGTACTTC; CDR3 protein: CASSESQVRGLYEQYF
J gene: TRBJ2-5; clone size: NA; V gene: TRBV6-1; D gene: TRBD2; CDR3 DNA: TGTGCCAGCAGCCTCGGACTAGCGGCCATACAAGAGACCCAGTACTTC; CDR3 protein: CASSLGLAAIQETQYF
J gene: TRBJ2-7; clone size: many; V gene: TRBV27; D gene: TRBD2; CDR3 DNA: TGTGCCAGCAGAGAAGAAGGACTAGCCTACGAGCAGTACTTC; CDR3 protein: CASREEGLAYEQYF
J gene: TRBJ1-5; clone size: many; V gene: TRBV20-1; D gene: TRBD1; CDR3 DNA: TGCAGTGCTCAACAGGGGACGGGCAATCAGCCCCAGCATTTT; CDR3 protein: CSAQQGTGNQPQHF
J gene: TRBJ1-2; clone size: NA; V gene: TRBV12-3/TRBV12-4; D gene: TRBD1; CDR3 DNA: TGTGCCAGCAGTCCCGGGACAGGGGGCAACTATGGCTACACCTTC; CDR3 protein: CASSPGTGGNYGYTF
J gene: TRBJ2-1; clone size: NA; V gene: TRBV9; D gene: TRBD2; CDR3 DNA: TGTGCCAGCAGCGTAGTGGGACTAGCGGGGGGGCAAAATGAGCAGTTCTTC; CDR3 protein: CASSVVGLAGGQNEQFF
J gene: TRBJ1-5; clone size: many; V gene: TRBV12-3/TRBV12-4; D gene: NA; CDR3 DNA: TGTGCCAGCAGCCTTTGGGGTCAGCCCCAGCATTTT; CDR3 protein: CASSLWGQPQHF
J gene: TRBJ2-1; clone size: many; V gene: TRBV7-2; D gene: NA; CDR3 DNA: TGTGCCAGCAGGTTTGGACAGTCCCCCGACAATGAGCAGTTCTTC; CDR3 protein: CASRFGQSPDNEQFF
J gene: TRBJ2-5; clone size: many; V gene: TRBV7-2; D gene: TRBD2; CDR3 DNA: TGTGCCAGCAGCCTACAGAGCGGGAGTAGAGAGACCCAGTACTTC; CDR3 protein: CASSLQSGSRETQYF
J gene: TRBJ2-7; clone size: NA; V gene: TRBV11-2; D gene: TRBD1; CDR3 DNA: TGTGCCAGCAACAGACAGGGGGTGAGCTACGAGCAGTACTTC; CDR3 protein: CASNRQGVSYEQYF
J gene: TRBJ2-7; clone size: many; V gene: TRBV6-1; D gene: NA; CDR3 DNA: TGTGCCAGCAGTTATTTGCAGGCTTTTGGAGACGAGCAGTACTTC; CDR3 protein: CASSYLQAFGDEQYF
J gene: TRBJ2-3; clone size: many; V gene: TRBV4-3; D gene: TRBD2; CDR3 DNA: TGCGCCAGCAGCCAGGGGACTAGCGGACTGGGGGGGAAAACAGATACGCAGTATTTT; CDR3 protein: CASSQGTSGLGGKTDTQYF
J gene: TRBJ2-7; clone size: many; V gene: TRBV7-8; D gene: TRBD2; CDR3 DNA: TGTGCCAGCAGCCCGCTCGGGACTAGCGGATATTACGAGCAGTACTTC; CDR3 protein: CASSPLGTSGYYEQYF
J gene: TRBJ2-1; clone size: many; V gene: TRBV7-3; D gene: TRBD2; CDR3 DNA: TGTGCCAGCAGCTTAATTGCGGGAGGGCCCACCTTTTACAATGAGCAGTTCTTC; CDR3 protein: CASSLIAGGPTFYNEQFF
J gene: TRBJ2-2; clone size: medium-sized; V gene: TRBV5-1; D gene: NA; CDR3 DNA: TGCGCCAGCAGCTTGGAGGGCCGCTACACCGGGGAGCTGTTTTTT; CDR3 protein: CASSLEGRYTGELFF
J gene: TRBJ2-7; clone size: many; V gene: TRBV9; D gene: TRBD1; CDR3 DNA: TGTGCCAGCAATCGGGACAGGGGACACGAGCAGTACTTC; CDR3 protein: CASNRDRGHEQYF
J gene: TRBJ2-1; clone size: many; V gene: TRBV4-1; D gene: TRBD2; CDR3 DNA: TGCGCCAGCAGCCCTGGACTAGCGGGGGACAATGAGCAGTTCTTC; CDR3 protein: CASSPGLAGDNEQFF
J gene: TRBJ1-2; clone size: NA; V gene: TRBV19; D gene: NA; CDR3 DNA: TGTGCCAGCTCGTTGGGCCCGCCCTATGGCTACACCTTC; CDR3 protein: CASSLGPPYGYTF